These 24 T cell receptor beta chains share one sample of origin, sequenced in a study of blood T cell repertoires in COVID-19. Sequencing used immunoSEQ multiplex PCR; TCRdb keeps in-frame clones, though not all of them. The table records about 210,000 clones, over 75% of them present only once. The sequenced sample was peripheral blood. The source is a woman aged 40 to 50 with acute or convalescent COVID-19.

The chain is built from TRBV19 and TRBJ2-4; the match to TRBD1 covers 12 bases. This CDR3 contains 19 residues. V lost 2 bases, J lost 1 base, and 9 bases stayed unmatched. Germline-derived CDR1 and CDR2 are LNHDA and SQIVND (reference sequence). The CDR3 DNA sequence: TGTGCCAGTAGTATATTTTGGGACAGGGGGCGTGTTGCCAAAAACATTCAGTACTTC. The encoded protein is CASSIFWDRGRVAKNIQYF.

The chain combines TRBV18 with TRBJ1-6; D is unclear. CDR1 and CDR2 from the germline V gene are KGHSH and LQKENI. The CDR3 is 13 amino acids. The V and J ends lost 3 bases and 6 bases respectively, with 6 bases between them. CDR3 region: CASSPEFNSPLHF. Here the CDR3 DNA reads TGTGCCAGCTCACCCGAGTTTAATTCACCCCTCCACTTT.

The gene calls are TRBV5-6 and TRBJ1-4; no reliable D call. CDR3 length: 16 residues. CDR1 and CDR2 (germline): SGHDT, YYEEEE. Trimming took 0 bases from V and 2 from J, leaving 11 bases between them. The CDR3 coding sequence is TGTGCCAGCAGCTTGGCCGGCGGAGCGACTAATGAAAAACTGTTTTTT. The encoded protein is CASSLAGGATNEKLFF.

Only one count was recorded for this clone. CDR3 residues: CAGQGTSTDTQYF. The CDR3 bases are TGTGCCGGACAGGGGACTAGCACAGATACGCAGTATTTT. The chain carries TRBV2 and TRBJ2-3; 9 bases line up with TRBD1. Losses at the gene ends were 11 bases for V and 0 bases for J; bases not matched to a gene: 3. Germline lookup yields CDR1 SNHLY and CDR2 FYNNEI. CDR3 length: 13 residues. The entire variable domain, with the rest obtained from reference TRBV2 and TRBJ2-3, is as follows: EPEVTQTPSHQVTQMGQEVILRCVPISNHLYFYWYRQILGQKVEFLVSFYNNEISEKSEIFDDQFSVERPDGSNFTLKIRSTKLEDSAMYFCAGQGTSTDTQYFGPGTRLTVL.

The V gene is TRBV6-5, the J gene TRBJ1-3; 7 bases align to TRBD1. This CDR3 is built from 15 residues. Germline V gene lookup returns CDR1 MNHEY and CDR2 SVGAGI. V was pared by 5 bases and J by 3 bases, with 7 bases of the junction left unmatched. The CDR3, as DNA: TGTGCCAGCAGTCCAAGGGGGCCGTTTGGAAACACCATATATTTT. Its translation: CASSPRGPFGNTIYF.

Written as DNA, the CDR3 is TGTGCCAGCAGCTTAGCGTCGACAGGGGGCAACTATGGCTACACCTTC. Translated, it gives CASSLASTGGNYGYTF. The chain is built from TRBV7-8 and TRBJ1-2, with 10 bases lining up with TRBD1. The CDR3 length is 16 residues. Unmatched junction bases numbered 3, after V lost 0 bases and J lost 2 bases. Germline V gene data show CDR1 as SGHVS and CDR2 as FQNEAQ.

This chain joins TRBV5-1 and TRBJ1-1; D gene unclear. Germline V gene lookup returns CDR1 SGHRS and CDR2 YFSETQ. The length of the CDR3 is 13 residues. Trimming took off 2 bases at V and 3 bases at J, with 8 bases between the two ends. The CDR3, as DNA: TGCGCCAGCAGCTTTTGGGGAGACACTGAAGCTTTCTTT. This translates into CASSFWGDTEAFF.

The chain employs TRBV30 and TRBJ2-5; a possible D gene is TRBD1 (6 bases). From germline, CDR1 is GTSNPN and CDR2 SVGIG (reference sequence). Trimming cost V 3 bases and J 1 base, with 12 bases left between them. The CDR3 consists of 14 residues. The chain's CDR3 is CAWSRGPGQETQYF. The CDR3 nucleotides read TGTGCCTGGAGCAGGGGACCCGGCCAAGAGACCCAGTACTTC.

This clone was seen only a few times. The chain employs TRBV5-8 and TRBJ2-7, with D maybe TRBD2 (6 bases). Germline loops: CDR1 SGHTS, CDR2 YDEGEE. The CDR3 is 13 amino acids. Trimming removed 1 base from V and 4 bases from J, with 9 bases in between. In DNA form, the CDR3 reads TGTGCCAGCAGCTTGCGGGGGTGGTACGAGCAGTACGTC. Translated, it gives CASSLRGWYEQYV.

The chain employs TRBV29-1 and TRBJ2-5; 12 bases are shared with TRBD1. The trim removed 8 bases at V and 4 bases at J, leaving 11 bases unmatched. Germline V lookup: CDR1 SQVTM, CDR2 ANQGSEA. The CDR3 is 15 residues long. CDR3 nucleotides: TGCAGCATAGGGGACAGGGGGCCAACGAGAGAGACCCAGTACTTC. It encodes CSIGDRGPTRETQYF. Filled out from reference TRBV29-1 and TRBJ2-5, the complete variable domain reads SAVISQKPSRDICQRGTSLTIQCQVDSQVTMMFWYRQQPGQSLTLIATANQGSEATYESGFVIDKFPISRPNLTFSTLTVSNMSPEDSSIYLCSIGDRGPTRETQYFGPGTRLLVL.

The CDR3 spells CASALPALPGLAGGVTYNEQFF. The CDR3 DNA reads as TGTGCTAGTGCCCTTCCCGCCCTTCCGGGACTAGCGGGGGGTGTCACCTACAATGAGCAGTTCTTC. The rearrangement joins TRBV12-5 to TRBJ2-1; 15 bases are shared with TRBD2. Trimming at V came to 7 bases and at J to 2 bases, leaving 21 bases not matched to a gene. The CDR3 totals 22 residues. Germline lookup yields CDR1 LGHNT and CDR2 FRNRAP.

The V gene is TRBV2, the J gene TRBJ1-5; D is perhaps TRBD1 (5 bases). V lost 7 bases and J 0 bases, leaving 13 bases between the germline ends. In germline, CDR1 is SNHLY, CDR2 FYNNEI. The CDR3 consists of 15 residues. The chain's CDR3 is CASKRGPYSNQPQHF. The CDR3 bases are TGTGCCAGCAAAAGGGGCCCCTATAGCAATCAGCCCCAGCATTTT.

The gene calls are TRBV4-1 and TRBJ1-3; 8 nucleotides match TRBD1. The ends lost 1 base at V and 0 bases at J; junction bases unmatched: 8. In germline, CDR1 is MGHRA, CDR2 YSYEKL. The CDR3 is 18 residues long. The CDR3 here is CASSQGVGTGISGNTIYF. The CDR3 nucleotides are TGCGCCAGCAGCCAAGGCGTTGGGACAGGCATCTCTGGAAACACCATATATTTT.

The gene calls are TRBV13 and TRBJ1-2, with D tentatively TRBD1 (5 bases). The V gene lost 5 bases and the J gene lost 1 base, with 14 bases spanning the gap. CDR1 PRHDT and CDR2 FYEKMQ come from the germline V gene (reference sequence). CDR3 length: 15 residues. The chain's CDR3 is CASSQHAGLNYGYTF. As DNA, the CDR3 is TGTGCCAGCAGCCAACACGCGGGGCTTAACTATGGCTACACCTTC.

The chain recombines TRBV7-3 with TRBJ1-6; D possibly corresponds to TRBD1 (5 bases). CDR1 is SGHTA, CDR2 FQGTGA, per germline. The CDR3 runs to 14 residues. Trimming stripped 1 base from V and 5 bases from J, with 6 bases between. As DNA, the CDR3 is TGTGCCAGCAGCTTAAAACAGGATAATTCACCCCTCCACTTT. It encodes CASSLKQDNSPLHF.

The V gene is TRBV7-9, the J gene TRBJ1-1, with 7 bases matching TRBD1. V gave up 1 base and J gave up 0 bases; unmatched junction bases: 2. CDR3 size: 15 residues. Germline V CDR1 and CDR2: SEHNR, FQNEAQ (reference sequence). CDR3 DNA: TGTGCCAGCAGCTTAGGGGACAGAGTGAACACTGAAGCTTTCTTT. This codes for CASSLGDRVNTEAFF.

This chain joins TRBV5-5 and TRBJ1-1; TRBD1 might be the D (5 bases). Trimming removed 1 base from V and 5 bases from J, with 12 bases in between. CDR3 length: 14 residues. In germline, CDR1 is SGHKS, CDR2 YYEKEE (reference sequence). CDR3 residues: CASSLPFRGTEAFF. DNA for the CDR3: TGTGCCAGCAGCTTGCCGTTTCGGGGGACTGAAGCTTTCTTT.

V is TRBV4-2 and J is TRBJ2-3; 8 bases map to TRBD1. Germline assignment: CDR1 LGHNA and CDR2 YNFKEQ. V lost 0 bases to trimming and J lost 6 bases; unmatched junction nucleotides: 11. This CDR3 has 17 residues. The CDR3 is CASSQDPTGGGGDTQYF. Written as DNA, the CDR3 is TGTGCCAGCAGCCAAGATCCAACAGGGGGTGGAGGTGATACGCAGTATTTT.

J is TRBJ2-2 and V is TRBV7-2; TRBD1 might be the D (6 bases). V dropped 5 bases and J dropped 5 bases, with 15 bases sitting between them. The CDR3 runs 15 residues. Germline lookup yields CDR1 SGHTA and CDR2 FQGNSA. The CDR3 region has the DNA TGTGCCAGCAGCCAGGCCAGGGGAATTACCGGGGAGCTGTTTTTT. As protein: CASSQARGITGELFF. The entire variable domain, with the rest obtained from reference TRBV7-2 and TRBJ2-2, is as follows: GAGVSQSPSNKVTEKGKDVELRCDPISGHTALYWYRQSLGQGLEFLIYFQGNSAPDKSGLPSDRFSAERTGGSVSTLTIQRTQQEDSAVYLCASSQARGITGELFFGEGSRLTVL.

This clone was counted between two and nine times. This sequence joins TRBV11-2 and TRBJ2-1; 12 nucleotides agree with TRBD1. The CDR3 loop spans 15 amino acids. V was clipped by 4 bases and J by 6 bases; unmatched bases: 4. CDR1 and CDR2 from the germline V gene are SGHAT and FQNNGV. Here the CDR3 reads CASSSGTGGFNEQFF. The CDR3 DNA follows: TGTGCCAGCAGCTCCGGGACAGGGGGCTTCAATGAGCAGTTCTTC.

V gene TRBV5-6 combines with J gene TRBJ1-6, with a tentative D call TRBD1 (5 bases). Germline V gives CDR1 SGHDT, CDR2 YYEEEE. V was pared by 2 bases and J by 13 bases, with 7 bases between. There are 11 residues in the CDR3. The CDR3 protein is CASSFGGPLHF. The CDR3 nucleotides are TGTGCCAGCAGCTTCGGGGGGCCCCTCCACTTT.

The chain joins TRBV4-1 to TRBJ1-2, with D unclear. Germline V CDR1 and CDR2: MGHRA, YSYEKL. V gave up 0 bases and J gave up 3 bases, with 14 bases separating them. The CDR3 extends over 16 amino acids. Here the CDR3 DNA reads TGCGCCAGCAGCCAAGATACGGGAGCTACATACTATGGCTACACCTTC. Amino acids: CASSQDTGATYYGYTF.

CDR3 in amino acids: CASSLSGGEETQYF. The CDR3 coding sequence is TGCGCCAGCAGCCTATCAGGGGGCGAAGAGACCCAGTACTTC. The rearrangement joins TRBV4-1 to TRBJ2-5, with 8 bases matching TRBD1. From germline, CDR1 is MGHRA and CDR2 YSYEKL. The length of the CDR3 is 14 residues. V shed 4 bases, J shed 3 bases, and the junction held 4 bases outside the gene matches.

V is TRBV19 and J is TRBJ1-4; D perhaps matches TRBD1 (6 bases). This CDR3 comprises 15 residues. Germline V CDR1 and CDR2: LNHDA, SQIVND (reference sequence). Trimming pared 3 bases from V and 4 bases from J, leaving 12 bases between. The CDR3 DNA is TGTGCCAGTAGTATCTATTGGACAGATAATGAAAAACTGTTTTTT. Its translation is CASSIYWTDNEKLFF.